Included here is one T cell receptor beta chain sequence, with context. This sample stems from a study of OX40 agonist ivuxolimab in advanced cancers. The overall study: In this cohort, patients received ivuxolimab, an agonistic anti-OX40 (CD134) antibody.

This CDR3 has 14 residues. V lost 7 bases, J lost 6 bases, and 15 bases lay in between. CDR1 and CDR2 (germline): SNHLY, FYNNEI. Here immunoSEQ multiplex PCR was the method, and the copy in TCRdb shows in-frame clones only, minus some. Here the sample spans about 64,000 clones, about 88% being singletons. V is TRBV2 and J is TRBJ2-2; D ambiguous. The source of this sequence is an adult with an advanced solid tumor such as melanoma, head and neck, liver or kidney cancer. The sequenced sample was CD4+ or CD8+ T cells sorted from blood, obtained in a trial of the OX40 agonist ivuxolimab. CDR3 DNA sequence: TGTGCCAGCAAAGTGGGGATGAGACCCGGGGAGCTGTTTTTT. Translated, it gives CASKVGMRPGELFF.